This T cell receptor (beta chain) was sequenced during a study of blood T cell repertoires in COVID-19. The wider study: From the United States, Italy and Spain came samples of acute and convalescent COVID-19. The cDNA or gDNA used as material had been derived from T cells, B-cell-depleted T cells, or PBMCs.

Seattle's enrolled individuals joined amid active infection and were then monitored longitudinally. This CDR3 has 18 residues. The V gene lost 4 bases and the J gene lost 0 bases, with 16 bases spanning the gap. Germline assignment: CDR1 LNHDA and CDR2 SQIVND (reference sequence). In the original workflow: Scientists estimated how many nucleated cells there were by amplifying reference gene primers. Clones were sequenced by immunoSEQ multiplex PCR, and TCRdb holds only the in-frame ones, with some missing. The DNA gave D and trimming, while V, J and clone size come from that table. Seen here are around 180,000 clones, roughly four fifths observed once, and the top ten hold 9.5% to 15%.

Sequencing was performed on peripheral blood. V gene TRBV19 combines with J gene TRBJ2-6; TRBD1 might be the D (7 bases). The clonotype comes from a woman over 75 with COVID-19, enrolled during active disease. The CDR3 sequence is CASSNRGGMFSGANVLTF. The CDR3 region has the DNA TGTGCCAGTAGTAACAGGGGCGGGATGTTCTCTGGGGCCAACGTCCTGACTTTC.